A single sample is the source of the 2 T cell receptor beta chains below, sequenced in a study of cytomegalovirus exposure and HLA in healthy donors. Sequenced by immunoSEQ multiplex PCR; TCRdb stores in-frame clones only, minus some. The sample includes some 230,000 clones, around 90% seen only once; the top ten take around 1%. The sequenced material came from PBMCs. All receptors derive from a woman in her late teens or twenties in good health and CMV-seronegative.

The chain joins TRBV30 to TRBJ1-5, with 7 bases aligning to TRBD1. Germline V CDR1 and CDR2: GTSNPN, SVGIG (reference sequence). V trimming: 4 bases; J trimming: 2 bases; junction bases outside the gene matches: 2. The CDR3 runs 13 residues. The CDR3 spells CAWTGQRNQPQHF. CDR3 nucleotide sequence: TGTGCCTGGACGGGACAGCGCAATCAGCCCCAGCATTTT.

The genes are TRBV13 and TRBJ1-1; a weak D match, TRBD1 (6 bases). Germline-derived CDR1 and CDR2 are PRHDT and FYEKMQ (reference sequence). The CDR3 loop spans 15 amino acids. Trimming cost V 5 bases and J 3 bases, with 16 bases left between them. The DNA of the CDR3 is TGTGCCAGCAGCCTTCAGACAGGCCCGTACACTGAAGCTTTCTTT. Translation gives CASSLQTGPYTEAFF.